This T cell receptor (beta chain) was documented in a study of CD8+ T cells in alopecia areata. As to treatment: oral pan-JAK inhibitor, 5-10 mg twice daily. Lesional scalp punch biopsies and peripheral blood were collected from alopecia areata patients. Study-wide points: Sharing of TCRs across patients appeared less clear than in mice, possibly for HLA-related reasons.

Details on this clone: Its cognate antigen is unknown.

Extracted RNA was reverse transcribed, and the resulting cDNA served as sequencing template. The protocol was immunoSEQ multiplex PCR, while the TCRdb copy is restricted to in-frame clones and leaves out a portion. This repertoire shows more than 100,000 clones, around 56% found once; its top ten account for around 0.46%. Trimming removed 0 bases from V and 3 bases from J, with 14 bases in between. This CDR3 has 15 amino acids. The germline gives CDR1 GTSNPN, CDR2 SVGIG (reference sequence). The starting material was CD4+ T cells sorted from blood, obtained at week 4, from a patient treated with tofacitinib. The chain links TRBV30 to TRBJ1-2, with D possibly being TRBD1 (5 bases). The source is a human donor with alopecia areata. The DNA for the CDR3 is TGTGCCTGGAGTGTACATGGGGCCTTGGACTATGGCTACACCTTC. Translation: CAWSVHGALDYGYTF.